Listed below are T cell receptor beta chains from one sample, sequenced in a study of Ad26.COV2.S vaccination and SARS-CoV-2 variants. Assay used: immunoSEQ multiplex PCR; TCRdb lists only in-frame clones, some missing. The sample contains around 250,000 clones, about 89% of which appear only once. Sequencing was performed on peripheral blood, taken in a trial of Ad26.COV2.S vaccine versus placebo. Receptors were obtained from a person aged 18-60 years who received the Ad26.COV2.S COVID-19 vaccine or a placebo. CDR3s include the opening cysteine and the closing phenylalanine or tryptophan. D genes are given only for firm matches. Some rows have no size entry. The others give once, few or many, or a class for an expanded clone.

clone size	V gene	J gene	CDR3 length	D gene	CDR3 protein	CDR3 DNA
.	TRBV19	TRBJ2-6	13	.	CASSSTGTNVLTF	TGTGCCAGTAGTTCCACAGGGACCAACGTCCTGACTTTC
.	TRBV7-9	TRBJ2-2	12	.	CASSLAIGELFF	TGTGCCAGCAGCTTAGCAATTGGGGAGCTGTTTTTT
once	TRBV9	TRBJ2-1	15	.	CASSVISSLDNEQFF	TGTGCCAGCAGCGTAATCTCTAGCCTAGACAATGAGCAGTTCTTC
.	TRBV7-9	TRBJ2-5	16	TRBD2	CASSLGAGANQETQYF	TGTGCCAGCAGCTTAGGAGCGGGGGCCAACCAAGAGACCCAGTACTTC
.	TRBV5-1	TRBJ1-1	14	.	CASSFDSGNTEAFF	TGCGCCAGCAGCTTCGACAGTGGGAACACTGAAGCTTTCTTT
once	TRBV30	TRBJ1-2	14	TRBD1	CAWKLGQGAHGYTF	TGTGCCTGGAAATTGGGACAGGGGGCACATGGCTACACCTTC
.	TRBV21-1	TRBJ2-3	14	.	CASSPNWDHDTQYF	TGTGCCAGCAGCCCCAACTGGGATCACGATACGCAGTATTTT
few	TRBV4-1	TRBJ2-1	15	TRBD2	CASSLPAGAYNEQFF	TGCGCCAGCAGCCTCCCGGCGGGGGCCTACAATGAGCAGTTCTTC
.	TRBV4-2	TRBJ1-6	19	.	CASSQDSEIWGAENSPLHF	TGTGCCAGCAGCCAAGATTCAGAGATCTGGGGGGCGGAGAATTCACCCCTCCACTTT
.	TRBV28	TRBJ2-1	13	.	CASSPGESAVQFF	TGTGCCAGCAGTCCCGGAGAGTCCGCGGTGCAGTTCTTC
.	TRBV4-1	TRBJ2-5	16	.	CASSQQNTGTGETQYF	TGCGCCAGCAGCCAACAGAACACCGGGACCGGGGAGACCCAGTACTTC
.	TRBV15	TRBJ1-4	20	.	CATSSRGGSRLDSTNEKLFF	TGTGCCACCAGCAGCCGAGGAGGCTCCAGATTGGACTCAACTAATGAAAAACTGTTTTTT
.	TRBV7-2	TRBJ2-3	15	TRBD1	CASSSTGTGADTQYF	TGTGCCAGCAGCTCCACCGGGACAGGGGCAGATACGCAGTATTTT
once	TRBV5-6	TRBJ1-1	15	.	CASSSRATRGAAAFF	TGTGCCAGCAGCTCTCGGGCGACCAGGGGCGCAGCGGCTTTCTTT
.	TRBV3-1/TRBV3-2	TRBJ2-1	15	TRBD2	CASSQQLAVYNEQFF	TGTGCCAGCAGCCAACAACTAGCGGTCTACAATGAGCAGTTCTTC
.	TRBV28	TRBJ2-7	14	.	CASTQSGTVYEQYF	TGTGCCAGCACCCAATCCGGGACGGTCTACGAGCAGTACTTC
few	TRBV12-3/TRBV12-4	TRBJ1-1	12	.	CASSFQPTEAFF	TGTGCCAGCAGTTTTCAGCCCACTGAAGCTTTCTTT
.	TRBV2	TRBJ2-5	14	TRBD1	CASTRQGAGETQYF	TGTGCCAGCACCAGACAGGGGGCGGGAGAGACCCAGTACTTC
.	TRBV2	TRBJ1-1	13	TRBD1	CASDRGHGTEAFF	TGTGCCAGCGACAGGGGGCATGGCACTGAAGCTTTCTTT
.	TRBV19	TRBJ2-2	15	.	CASSIELGGTGELFF	TGTGCCAGTAGTATAGAACTAGGGGGCACCGGGGAGCTGTTTTTT
.	TRBV5-8	TRBJ1-2	16	.	CASSLPGATTHYGYTF	TGTGCCAGCAGCTTGCCAGGGGCCACGACCCACTATGGCTACACCTTC
once	TRBV5-1	TRBJ2-2	16	TRBD2	CASSLVLAGGTGELFF	TGCGCCAGCAGCTTGGTCCTAGCGGGAGGTACCGGGGAGCTGTTTTTT
.	TRBV10-3	TRBJ1-1	13	.	CAISESRGTEAFF	TGTGCCATCAGTGAGTCCCGTGGCACTGAAGCTTTCTTT
once	TRBV9	TRBJ1-1	15	TRBD1	CASSARQGMDTEAFF	TGTGCCAGCAGCGCCCGACAGGGGATGGACACTGAAGCTTTCTTT
.	TRBV2	TRBJ2-2	17	TRBD1	CASSSTAWTGPSGELFF	TGTGCCAGCAGTTCGACAGCTTGGACAGGGCCTAGCGGGGAGCTGTTTTTT
.	TRBV5-4	TRBJ1-2	14	.	CASSLVTLGDGYTF	TGTGCCAGCAGCTTGGTGACTCTTGGGGATGGCTACACCTTC
.	TRBV5-4	TRBJ2-5	16	.	CASSLGPRGAGETQYF	TGTGCCAGCAGCTTGGGCCCCAGGGGGGCTGGAGAGACCCAGTACTTC
.	TRBV12-3/TRBV12-4	TRBJ1-5	13	.	CASSGQSNQPQHF	TGTGCCAGCAGTGGCCAGTCGAATCAGCCCCAGCATTTT
.	TRBV27	TRBJ1-2	12	TRBD1	CASSLPGQITFF	TGTGCCAGCAGTTTACCGGGACAGATAACTTTCTTC
.	TRBV2	TRBJ1-2	15	.	CASSEAGRSFYGYTF	TGTGCCAGCAGTGAAGCTGGCAGGAGCTTTTATGGCTACACCTTC
.	TRBV5-4	TRBJ1-2	12	.	CASSRTAEGYTF	TGTGCCAGCAGCCGGACAGCCGAGGGCTACACCTTC
few	TRBV19	TRBJ2-7	15	.	CASSMAARGTLEQYF	TGTGCCAGTAGTATGGCGGCTAGAGGGACCCTCGAGCAGTACTTC
.	TRBV6-5	TRBJ2-3	16	.	CASSSTLVNSADTQYF	TGTGCCAGCAGTTCCACACTTGTTAATTCGGCAGATACGCAGTATTTT
.	TRBV4-2	TRBJ1-5	15	.	CASSQESGVNQPQHF	TGTGCCAGCAGCCAAGAATCCGGAGTCAATCAGCCCCAGCATTTT
.	TRBV2	TRBJ1-2	18	.	CASSESVLDSSDTYGYTF	TGTGCCAGCAGTGAATCTGTACTGGACTCTTCAGATACCTATGGCTACACCTTC
.	TRBV11-3	TRBJ2-1	13	TRBD2	CASSWGLVNEQFF	TGTGCCAGCAGCTGGGGACTAGTCAATGAGCAGTTCTTC
.	TRBV2	TRBJ2-2	13	.	CASREDLGGELFF	TGTGCCAGCAGGGAAGACCTTGGCGGGGAGCTGTTTTTT
.	TRBV9	TRBJ1-5	20	.	CASSVPEWAGFPVSNQPQHF	TGTGCCAGCAGCGTCCCAGAGTGGGCAGGGTTCCCGGTAAGCAATCAGCCCCAGCATTTT
.	TRBV12-3/TRBV12-4	TRBJ1-2	13	.	CASRLGSSMGYTF	TGTGCCAGCAGGCTGGGCAGTTCTATGGGCTACACCTTC
.	TRBV30	TRBJ1-4	14	.	CAWSVRGANEKLFF	TGTGCCTGGAGTGTACGGGGGGCTAATGAAAAACTGTTTTTT
.	TRBV3-1/TRBV3-2	TRBJ2-7	15	.	CASSPHAETRYEQYF	TGTGCCAGCAGCCCCCATGCGGAGACGCGGTACGAGCAGTACTTC
.	TRBV6-2/TRBV6-3	TRBJ2-5	16	.	CASSLGLTGLKETQYF	TGTGCCAGCAGTTTGGGGCTGACAGGTCTGAAAGAGACCCAGTACTTC
.	TRBV3-1/TRBV3-2	TRBJ2-1	16	TRBD2	CASSQDWGLADNEQFF	TGTGCCAGCAGCCAAGATTGGGGACTAGCGGACAATGAGCAGTTCTTC
.	TRBV15	TRBJ1-1	15	.	CATSRDWIGWNEAFF	TGTGCCACCAGCAGAGATTGGATAGGTTGGAATGAAGCTTTCTTT
.	TRBV7-9	TRBJ2-1	14	.	CARARGSSYNEQFF	TGTGCCAGAGCGAGGGGGAGCTCCTACAATGAGCAGTTCTTC
.	TRBV7-8	TRBJ1-1	15	TRBD1	CASSPGQGTRTEAFF	TGTGCCAGCAGCCCGGGACAGGGGACGAGAACTGAAGCTTTCTTT
.	TRBV5-4	TRBJ2-1	16	TRBD2	CASSLGTSRTYNEQFF	TGTGCCAGCAGCCTAGGGACTAGCCGGACCTACAATGAGCAGTTCTTC
.	TRBV25-1	TRBJ1-6	14	.	CASSSRGNNSPLHF	TGTGCCAGCAGCAGCAGAGGTAATAATTCACCCCTCCACTTT
.	TRBV4-1	TRBJ1-2	17	.	CASSQDNVARESYGYTF	TGCGCCAGCAGCCAAGACAATGTTGCCAGGGAGAGCTATGGCTACACCTTC